This T cell receptor beta chain was identified in a study of cytomegalovirus exposure and HLA in healthy donors. Turning to the study itself: As released early, the data held 85 million to 95 million unique TCRs from HLA-typed donors. The study's findings and limits: It was reported that the classifier diagnosed cytomegalovirus status with high specificity and sensitivity in both the original and validation cohorts. A missense DCLRE1C variant was associated with V- and J-gene trimming of TCR beta chains in a later analysis, and an independent cohort replicated the association.

As to this clone: The antigen is not known.

The PCR had 60 Vbeta and 13 Jbeta primers. Some clones are missing from TCRdb's copy, which holds only in-frame ones; the method was immunoSEQ multiplex PCR. Altogether about 90,000 clones are present, about four fifths being singletons, with the ten largest covering roughly 2%. Sequences were obtained from PBMCs. The receptor comes from a young man in good health and CMV-seronegative.

The CDR3 coding sequence is TGTGCCAGCAGCCCCGGAGCAGGGGGCGGGTACGAGCAGTACTTC. This gives the protein CASSPGAGGGYEQYF. The genes are TRBV5-6 and TRBJ2-7; 8 positions agree with TRBD1. V dropped 4 bases and J dropped 4; count of bases not matched to a gene: 10. The CDR3 is made up of 15 amino acids. Germline CDR1 SGHDT, CDR2 YYEEEE. Variable domain in full (rest from reference TRBV5-6 and TRBJ2-7): DAGVTQSPTHLIKTRGQQVTLRCSPKSGHDTVSWYQQALGQGPQFIFQYYEEEERQRGNFPDRFSGHQFPNYSSELNVNALLLGDSALYLCASSPGAGGGYEQYFGPGTRLTVT.